The 29 T cell receptor beta chains given below trace back to one sample, sequenced in a study of cytomegalovirus exposure and HLA in healthy donors. The study ran its PCR with 60 Vbeta and 13 Jbeta primers. Only in-frame clones appear in the TCRdb table, and some are missing; sequencing was by immunoSEQ multiplex PCR. The sample has approximately 64,000 clones, around four fifths seen once; the top ten hold roughly 5.1%. What was sequenced was PBMCs. These TCRs come from a male donor in good health and CMV-seropositive.

The chain carries TRBV5-1 and TRBJ2-5, with 8 bases fitting TRBD2. After removal of 4 bases from V and 4 bases from J, the junction contained 12 bases not matched to a gene. Germline V gene data show CDR1 as SGHRS and CDR2 as YFSETQ. The CDR3 has 16 amino acids. This CDR3 is CASSPPLGGARETQYF. The CDR3 DNA follows: TGCGCCAGCAGCCCCCCACTCGGGGGGGCCAGAGAGACCCAGTACTTC.

This chain connects TRBV9 to TRBJ1-2; D call uncertain. There are 14 residues in the CDR3. V was shortened by 0 bases and J by 2 bases, with 8 bases between the two germline ends. Germline V gene sequence: CDR1 SGDLS, CDR2 YYNGEE. The DNA of the CDR3 is TGTGCCAGCAGCGTAGCTGACACCAACTATGGCTACACCTTC. It specifies CASSVADTNYGYTF.

The CDR3 region is CASSSLAGLPNTGELFF. In DNA form, the CDR3 reads TGTGCCAGCAGCTCTCTAGCGGGGTTACCGAACACCGGGGAGCTGTTTTTT. This rearrangement joins TRBV13 to TRBJ2-2, with TRBD2 matching over 9 bases. J lost 0 bases, V lost 4 bases, and 6 bases had no gene match. Germline CDR1 is PRHDT and CDR2 is FYEKMQ (reference sequence). This CDR3 region has 17 residues.

V usage is TRBV7-9 and J usage is TRBJ2-7; tentative D call: TRBD1 (6 bases). The germline CDR1 and CDR2 sequences are SEHNR and FQNEAQ (reference sequence). V lost 4 bases and J lost 2, with 15 bases in between. This CDR3 has 15 residues. The CDR3 coding sequence is TGTGCCAGCAGCTACCGGGACACAAAACCCTACGAGCAGTACTTC. This sequence encodes CASSYRDTKPYEQYF. The full variable domain, with the rest looked up from reference TRBV7-9 and TRBJ2-7, is DTGVSQNPRHKITKRGQNVTFRCDPISEHNRLYWYRQTLGQGPEFLTYFQNEAQLEKSRLLSDRFSAERPKGSFSTLEIQRTEQGDSAMYLCASSYRDTKPYEQYFGPGTRLTVT.

The chain has TRBV4-2 and TRBJ1-4; 7 nucleotides agree with TRBD1. The CDR3 is made up of 15 amino acids. The ends lost 4 bases at V and 6 bases at J; junction bases unmatched: 8. Per the germline V gene, CDR1 is LGHNA and CDR2 is YNFKEQ. The CDR3 spells CASSLMTGSDEKLFF. CDR3 in DNA: TGTGCCAGCAGCCTGATGACAGGGTCCGATGAAAAACTGTTTTTT.

The CDR3 DNA is TGTGCCAGCAGTTCCCAGCGGGGGGGCACAGATACGCAGTATTTT. Translation: CASSSQRGGTDTQYF. The J gene is TRBJ2-3, the V gene TRBV6-5; 9 bases are shared with TRBD2. CDR3 length: 15 residues. Per germline, CDR1 MNHEY and CDR2 SVGAGI. V dropped 4 bases and J dropped 1; count of bases not matched to a gene: 3.

This clone has a handful of counts. V usage is TRBV4-2 and J usage is TRBJ1-6; TRBD1 is a possible D gene (6 bases). Germline V gene lookup returns CDR1 LGHNA and CDR2 YNFKEQ. The CDR3 has 17 amino acids. Trimming cost V 3 bases and J 0 bases, with 12 bases left between them. CDR3 residues: CASSQDHRVSYNSPLHF. CDR3 nucleotides: TGTGCCAGCAGCCAGGACCACAGGGTCTCCTATAATTCACCCCTCCACTTT.

This clone was counted once. This chain links TRBV11-1 with TRBJ1-1, with a weak D call TRBD1 (5 bases). CDR1 and CDR2 from the germline V gene are SGHAT and FQDESV (reference sequence). Trimming cost V 5 bases and J 1 base, with 11 bases left between them. CDR3 length: 14 residues. In nucleotides, the CDR3 is TGTGCCAGCAGCCAGCCGGGGGGGAACACTGAAGCTTTCTTT. This encodes CASSQPGGNTEAFF.

The J gene is TRBJ1-2, the V gene TRBV9, with 9 bases lining up with TRBD1. The CDR3 is made up of 16 amino acids. Germline CDR1 reads SGDLS; CDR2 reads YYNGEE. J lost 2 bases, V lost 8 bases, and 13 bases had no gene match. The CDR3 sequence is CASEGTGRLGNYGYTF. The DNA for the CDR3 is TGTGCCAGTGAGGGGACAGGGAGGTTGGGGAACTATGGCTACACCTTC.

This sequence joins TRBV7-9 and TRBJ1-2; a weak D match, TRBD1 (6 bases). The CDR3 length is 14 residues. V gave up 4 bases and J gave up 0 bases, with 9 bases separating them. In germline, CDR1 is SEHNR, CDR2 FQNEAQ (reference sequence). The CDR3, as DNA: TGTGCCAGCAGCTCGGACAGCACTAACTATGGCTACACCTTC. Residues: CASSSDSTNYGYTF.

V and J are TRBV29-1 and TRBJ2-7, with D perhaps matching TRBD2 (6 bases). Per the germline V gene, CDR1 is SQVTM and CDR2 is ANQGSEA. Trimming left V 7 bases short and J 1 base short, with 8 bases between. CDR3 length: 11 residues. The DNA of the CDR3 is TGCAGCGGGGGGGTATCCTACGAGCAGTACTTC. Protein sequence: CSGGVSYEQYF.

This chain joins TRBV7-2 and TRBJ1-2, with D unclear. With 5 bases removed from V and 3 bases from J, the gap between germline ends came to 16 bases. The CDR3 spans 15 residues. Germline V gene data show CDR1 as SGHTA and CDR2 as FQGNSA. Written as DNA, the CDR3 is TGTGCCAGCAGCCAAACGGCGGGCTTTTACTATGGCTACACCTTC. Encoded protein: CASSQTAGFYYGYTF.

This clone has only a few counts. V gene TRBV10-2 combines with J gene TRBJ2-7; possible D gene TRBD2, 7 bases. Germline V CDR1 and CDR2: WSHSY, SAAADI. V was trimmed by 8 bases and J by 9 bases, leaving 23 bases between them. This CDR3 region has 14 residues. Here the CDR3 reads CASLDGGGSLGQYF. The CDR3 DNA reads as TGCGCCAGCCTGGATGGGGGGGGCTCCCTCGGGCAGTACTTC.

V usage is TRBV7-2 and J usage is TRBJ2-3, with TRBD1 matching over 7 bases. V shed 5 bases, J shed 2 bases, and the junction held 7 bases outside the gene matches. Germline CDR1 reads SGHTA; CDR2 reads FQGNSA. This CDR3 contains 15 residues. The CDR3 bases are TGTGCCAGCAGCCCGTTGACAGGGACCACAGATACGCAGTATTTT. It is translated as CASSPLTGTTDTQYF. The full variable domain, completed using reference TRBV7-2 and TRBJ2-3, is GAGVSQSPSNKVTEKGKDVELRCDPISGHTALYWYRQSLGQGLEFLIYFQGNSAPDKSGLPSDRFSAERTGGSVSTLTIQRTQQEDSAVYLCASSPLTGTTDTQYFGPGTRLTVL.

V gene TRBV5-4 combines with J gene TRBJ2-1; possible D gene TRBD1, 5 bases. Germline V gene sequence: CDR1 SGHNT, CDR2 YYREEE (reference sequence). Trimming removed 0 bases at V and 6 bases at J, with 13 bases between. The CDR3 has 15 residues. Here the CDR3 DNA reads TGTGCCAGCAGCTTGGAGAAAGGGGTGGGCAATGAGCAGTTCTTC. This gives the protein CASSLEKGVGNEQFF.

The chain couples TRBV7-3 to TRBJ2-7; weak D call: TRBD1 (7 bases). V was pared by 5 bases and J by 1 base, with 15 bases between. The CDR3 runs to 15 residues. The V gene's germline CDR1 is SGHTA and CDR2 FQGTGA. The DNA for the CDR3 is TGTGCCAGCAGCCAGCAGGGGGGACCTTCCTACGAGCAGTACTTC. Translating gives CASSQQGGPSYEQYF. Full variable domain (remainder filled in from reference TRBV7-3 and TRBJ2-7): GAGVSQTPSNKVTEKGKYVELRCDPISGHTALYWYRQSLGQGPEFLIYFQGTGAADDSGLPNDRFFAVRPEGSVSTLKIQRTERGDSAVYLCASSQQGGPSYEQYFGPGTRLTVT.

This clone occurred a few times. V and J are TRBV6-1 and TRBJ1-1, with TRBD1 matching over 8 bases. J gave up 4 bases and V 0 bases, and 10 bases lay outside the gene matches. The CDR3 has 17 residues. Per germline, CDR1 MNHNS and CDR2 SASEGT. CDR3 amino acids: CASSEALDRARVTEAFF. In DNA, the CDR3 is TGTGCCAGCAGTGAAGCCCTGGACAGGGCAAGGGTCACTGAAGCTTTCTTT.

CDR3 protein: CASSSQAYEQYF. DNA of the CDR3: TGTGCCAGCAGTTCCCAGGCCTACGAGCAGTACTTC. The rearrangement uses TRBV28 and TRBJ2-7; D remains unclear. The V gene's germline CDR1 is MDHEN and CDR2 SYDVKM. Between the trimmed V and J ends, which lost 4 bases and 2 bases, there was a span of 6 bases. This CDR3 is 12 amino acids long.

The chain links TRBV11-2 to TRBJ2-2, with 9 bases fitting TRBD1. Germline V gives CDR1 SGHAT, CDR2 FQNNGV. Trimming cost V 2 bases and J 7 bases; bases outside gene matches: 8. This CDR3 has 16 residues. CDR3 in DNA: TGTGCCAGCAGCTTAAACAGGGGGCAGGTGGGCGGGGAGCTGTTTTTT. Protein: CASSLNRGQVGGELFF.

This clone showed up just a few times. The J gene is TRBJ1-6, the V gene TRBV27, with TRBD1 identical over 9 bases. The J segment lost 7 bases and the V segment lost 7 bases, leaving 8 bases of the junction unmatched. Germline V gives CDR1 MNHEY, CDR2 SMNVEV (reference sequence). This CDR3 has 15 residues. CDR3 DNA: TGTGCCAGCAAACTAACCGGGACAGGGAATTCACCCCTCCACTTT. It is translated as CASKLTGTGNSPLHF.

J is TRBJ2-3 and V is TRBV10-3, with 10 bases identical to TRBD1. After removal of 7 bases from V and 2 bases from J, the junction contained 6 bases not matched to a gene. CDR1 is ENHRY and CDR2 is SYGVKD in the germline V gene. The CDR3 runs 15 residues. The CDR3, as DNA: TGTGCCATCAAACCGGACAGGGGGGCCACAGATACGCAGTATTTT. Its translation: CAIKPDRGATDTQYF.

J is TRBJ1-4 and V is TRBV6-5; possible D gene TRBD1, 6 bases. This CDR3 region has 16 residues. Trimming took off 1 base at V and 1 base at J, with 10 bases between the two ends. The germline gives CDR1 MNHEY, CDR2 SVGAGI. CDR3 bases: TGTGCCAGCAGTTACTGGGGCAGGGGAACTAATGAAAAACTGTTTTTT. This translates into CASSYWGRGTNEKLFF.

J is TRBJ2-3 and V is TRBV27; 10 positions match TRBD2. The trim removed 4 bases at V and 5 bases at J, leaving 15 bases unmatched. The CDR3 totals 18 residues. The V gene's germline CDR1 is MNHEY and CDR2 SMNVEV (reference sequence). The CDR3 DNA is TGTGCCAGCAGTTCGGTGTATCCCAGCGGGGGGGAGAAAGATACGCAGTATTTT. Its protein is CASSSVYPSGGEKDTQYF.

The CDR3 region has the DNA TGCGCCAGCAGCTTCCAGGGGGCCGGACTAGCGGGACCCGAGCAGTACTTC. Its protein product is CASSFQGAGLAGPEQYF. The rearrangement uses TRBV5-1 and TRBJ2-7, with TRBD2 matching over 12 bases. CDR1 is SGHRS and CDR2 is YFSETQ in the germline V gene. The CDR3 runs to 17 residues. The ends lost 2 bases at V and 6 bases at J; junction bases unmatched: 12.

This chain uses TRBV29-1 with TRBJ2-7, with 9 bases that match TRBD1. This CDR3 has 15 residues. Germline V lookup: CDR1 SQVTM, CDR2 ANQGSEA. J lost 8 bases, V lost 1 base, and 12 bases had no gene match. DNA for the CDR3: TGCAGCGTTGAAGGGTGGGACAGGGACACGAATCAGCAGTACTTC. Translated, it gives CSVEGWDRDTNQQYF.

This rearrangement joins TRBV6-1 to TRBJ2-4; D may be TRBD2 (5 bases). CDR1 MNHNS and CDR2 SASEGT come from the germline V gene. Trimming removed 4 bases from V and 9 bases from J, with 7 bases in between. This CDR3 comprises 11 residues. CDR3 loop: CASSARAIQYF. The CDR3 coding sequence is TGTGCCAGCAGTGCGAGGGCCATTCAGTACTTC.

The chain employs TRBV4-1 and TRBJ2-7; 9 bases fit TRBD1. Trimming took 4 bases from V and 5 from J; bases not matched to a gene: 12. This CDR3 has 16 amino acids. CDR1 and CDR2 from the germline V gene are MGHRA and YSYEKL. CDR3 in amino acids: CASSRFKGQGPDEQYF. In DNA, the CDR3 is TGCGCCAGCAGCCGTTTTAAGGGACAGGGACCTGACGAGCAGTACTTC.

The chain combines TRBV18 with TRBJ1-4; D ambiguous. From germline, CDR1 is KGHSH and CDR2 LQKENI. The V and J ends lost 2 bases and 0 bases respectively, with 10 bases between them. This CDR3 contains 16 residues. CDR3 protein: CASSPRRAATNEKLFF. For the CDR3, the DNA is TGTGCCAGCTCACCAAGGAGAGCCGCAACTAATGAAAAACTGTTTTTT.

This clone was detected a few times. The rearrangement uses TRBV6-5 and TRBJ1-1; D unresolved. Germline V gives CDR1 MNHEY, CDR2 SVGAGI. This CDR3 comprises 15 residues. V lost 4 bases, J lost 0 bases, and 12 bases lay in between. The DNA for the CDR3 is TGTGCCAGCAGTTCGGTATCCGCTATGAACACTGAAGCTTTCTTT. Amino acid sequence: CASSSVSAMNTEAFF.